This T cell receptor beta chain was identified in a study of cytomegalovirus exposure and HLA in healthy donors. Germline V gene sequence: CDR1 SGHAT, CDR2 FQNNGV. The CDR3 length is 9 residues. Trimming left V 10 bases short and J 8 bases short, with 5 bases between. This table comes from immunoSEQ multiplex PCR, and its TCRdb copy is limited to in-frame clones, with some not included. The sample has around 250,000 clones, roughly 89% seen once; the top ten hold 0.37%. The sequence came from a woman between 18 and 29 years old in good health and CMV-seronegative. The chain carries TRBV11-2 and TRBJ2-2; no reliable D call. The sample was PBMCs. The chain's CDR3 is CATGGELFF. The CDR3 DNA follows: TGTGCCACCGGGGGGGAGCTGTTTTTT.